This TCR beta chain was found in a study of T cell responses to AZD1222 COVID-19 vaccine. Germline loops: CDR1 SGHTA, CDR2 FQGNSA. The CDR3 has 18 amino acids. V was pared by 0 bases and J by 5 bases, with 10 bases of the junction left unmatched. Findings and caveats of the study: Repertoires were obtained solely post-peak T cell response. The donors showed a predominance of white British ancestry and of females, with possible underestimation of clonal diversity. Baseline antibody screening turned up just six seropositive AZD1222 recipients.

Concerning this clone itself: Its antigen remains unidentified.

Clones were read by immunoSEQ multiplex PCR, and TCRdb kept only the in-frame ones, dropping some. The sample consists of roughly 180,000 clones, 90% of them appearing once. The source of this sequence is an adult in good health. The rearrangement uses TRBV7-2 and TRBJ1-6; 7 positions match TRBD1. The material was peripheral blood, obtained on day 0 of AZD1222 vaccination. CDR3: CASSLAAVSTGNNSPLHF. The DNA for the CDR3 is TGTGCCAGCAGCTTAGCTGCCGTCTCGACAGGGAATAATTCACCCCTCCACTTT. Looking up the rest from reference TRBV7-2 and TRBJ1-6 gives the full variable domain: GAGVSQSPSNKVTEKGKDVELRCDPISGHTALYWYRQSLGQGLEFLIYFQGNSAPDKSGLPSDRFSAERTGGSVSTLTIQRTQQEDSAVYLCASSLAAVSTGNNSPLHFGNGTRLTVT.